A selection of T cell receptor beta chains follows, all from one sample in a study of blood T cells in healthy people across ages. TCRdb independently ran MiXCR on the 5' RACE reads; one entry per CDR3 protein. In the table there are over 950,000 distinct CDR3 sequences, roughly 51% of which are singletons. Sequenced sample: blood. The receptors come from a woman aged 60-70 years in good health. Both conserved end residues are part of each CDR3. D genes are given only for firm matches. Some rows have no size entry. The others give once, few or many, or a class for an expanded clone.

>TRBJ2-4|NA|TRBD2|20|TRBV7-2
CASSFPRLAGVAAAKNIQYF
TGTGCCAGCAGCTTCCCACGACTAGCGGGAGTTGCGGCGGCCAAAAACATTCAGTACTTC
>TRBJ2-3|NA|TRBD1|14|TRBV20-1
CSAVGGQRADTQYF
TGCAGTGCGGTAGGGGGCCAGAGGGCAGATACGCAGTATTTT
>TRBJ2-3|few|NA|11|TRBV29-1
CSVGGIDTQYF
TGCAGCGTTGGGGGCATCGATACGCAGTATTTT
>TRBJ1-2|NA|NA|13|TRBV28
CASARGGTYGYTF
TGTGCCAGCGCCCGAGGGGGAACCTATGGCTACACCTTC
>TRBJ2-3|once|NA|19|TRBV19
CASSIPSFSSLPSTDTQYF
TGTGCCAGTAGTATCCCATCATTTTCCAGCTTACCAAGCACAGATACGCAGTATTTT
>TRBJ2-7|NA|NA|16|TRBV21-1
CASSKGSGRSSYEQYF
TGTGCCAGCAGCAAAGGTTCGGGACGCAGCTCCTACGAGCAGTACTTC
>TRBJ1-2|once|NA|13|TRBV25-1
CASSERTKNGYTF
TGTGCCAGCAGTGAAAGGACAAAGAATGGCTACACCTTC
>TRBJ1-4|NA|NA|15|TRBV20-1
CSARDGGAGSEKLFF
TGCAGTGCTAGAGATGGGGGTGCAGGGTCGGAAAAACTGTTTTTT
>TRBJ2-7|NA|TRBD1|17|TRBV18
CASSPPFLRDRVDEQYF
TGTGCCAGCTCACCACCGTTCCTCCGGGACAGGGTCGACGAGCAGTACTTC
>TRBJ2-7|NA|NA|13|TRBV28
CASSQSPTYEQYF
TGTGCCAGCAGTCAAAGCCCCACCTACGAGCAGTACTTC
>TRBJ2-1|NA|NA|16|TRBV2
CASSEAPAGVNNEQFF
TGTGCCAGCAGTGAAGCCCCCGCCGGGGTAAACAATGAGCAGTTCTTC
>TRBJ2-4|few|TRBD1|14|TRBV29-1
CSVRQGGGKNIQYF
TGCAGCGTTAGACAGGGGGGCGGCAAAAACATTCAGTACTTC
>TRBJ2-3|NA|TRBD2|19|TRBV6-2/TRBV6-3
CASSSALLRTSGSTDTQYF
TGTGCCAGCAGTTCGGCCCTCCTGAGGACTAGCGGAAGCACAGATACGCAGTATTTT
>TRBJ1-5|NA|NA|13|TRBV30
CAWSPEADQPRHF
TGTGCCTGGAGTCCAGAGGCGGATCAGCCCCGGCATTTT
>TRBJ2-1|NA|NA|15|TRBV5-6
CASSFLVAGPTGQFF
TGTGCCAGCAGCTTCCTTGTGGCGGGTCCCACGGGGCAGTTCTTC
>TRBJ2-5|NA|NA|15|TRBV7-9
CASSKSDFSKETQYF
TGTGCCAGCAGCAAATCGGACTTTTCGAAAGAGACCCAGTACTTC
>TRBJ2-1|once|TRBD2|18|TRBV27
CASSFSPIAGGTYNEQFF
TGTGCCAGCAGTTTCTCTCCCATAGCGGGAGGAACCTACAATGAGCAGTTCTTC
>TRBJ2-7|NA|NA|15|TRBV20-1
CSARDILAINYEQYF
TGCAGTGCTAGAGATATCCTAGCGATTAACTACGAGCAGTACTTC
>TRBJ2-2|NA|TRBD2|13|TRBV12-3/TRBV12-4
CASNPSGGGELFF
TGTGCCAGCAACCCATCGGGAGGCGGGGAGCTGTTTTTT
>TRBJ2-1|NA|NA|11|TRBV6-2/TRBV6-3
CASTARNEQFF
TGTGCCAGCACTGCGAGGAATGAGCAGTTCTTC
>TRBJ2-7|many|NA|11|TRBV29-1
CSVVLDYEQYF
TGCAGCGTGGTCTTGGACTACGAGCAGTACTTC
>TRBJ2-7|few|TRBD2|13|TRBV20-1
CSAGGLAGNEQYF
TGCAGTGCCGGGGGACTAGCGGGAAACGAGCAGTACTTC
>TRBJ2-1|NA|NA|14|TRBV2
CASRTGSGANEQFF
TGTGCCAGTCGAACAGGGTCCGGGGCCAATGAGCAGTTCTTC
>TRBJ2-1|NA|TRBD1|11|TRBV18
CASSEDRVQFF
TGTGCCAGCTCAGAAGACAGGGTGCAGTTCTTC
>TRBJ2-7|few|TRBD1|16|TRBV7-8
CASSKRPGQGIYEQYF
TGTGCCAGCAGCAAGCGACCGGGACAGGGGATATACGAGCAGTACTTC
>TRBJ2-7|NA|NA|14|TRBV12-3/TRBV12-4
CASSPFGHHYEQYF
TGTGCCAGCAGTCCGTTCGGGCACCACTACGAGCAGTACTTC
>TRBJ2-7|NA|NA|16|TRBV7-3
CASSLWGGGSYNEQYF
TGTGCCAGCAGCTTATGGGGCGGAGGCTCCTACAATGAGCAGTACTTC
>TRBJ2-5|few|NA|15|TRBV15
CATSWESGLQETQYF
TGTGCCACCAGCTGGGAGAGTGGGCTGCAAGAGACCCAGTACTTC
>TRBJ2-7|NA|TRBD2|15|TRBV20-1
CSAELAGAKSYEQYF
TGCAGTGCCGAACTAGCGGGAGCGAAGTCCTACGAGCAGTACTTC
>TRBJ2-1|few|NA|16|TRBV20-1
CSARSPLANSYNEQFF
TGCAGTGCTAGATCTCCCCTAGCGAATAGCTACAATGAGCAGTTCTTC
>TRBJ1-5|many|NA|13|TRBV20-1
CSASRSGNQPQHF
TGCAGTGCTAGTCGGAGTGGCAATCAGCCCCAGCATTTT
>TRBJ1-2|once|TRBD1|15|TRBV18
CASSQETRQGYGYTF
TGTGCCAGCAGCCAAGAAACGAGACAGGGCTATGGCTACACCTTC
>TRBJ2-7|NA|TRBD2|14|TRBV10-3
CAISIAGDINEQYF
TGTGCCATCAGTATCGCGGGAGATATCAATGAGCAGTACTTC
>TRBJ1-2|NA|NA|12|TRBV20-1
CSAIFGTAHYTF
TGCAGTGCTATCTTCGGAACAGCTCATTACACCTTC
>TRBJ2-5|once|TRBD2|15|TRBV10-3
CAISDPGLARSEQYF
TGTGCCATCAGTGACCCGGGACTAGCGCGTTCGGAGCAGTACTTC
>TRBJ1-1|NA|NA|15|TRBV4-3
CASSQDTFRVLSAFF
TGCGCCAGCAGCCAAGATACGTTCAGGGTTCTATCAGCTTTCTTT
>TRBJ1-1|NA|NA|15|TRBV28
CASGGSRIRDTEAFF
TGTGCCAGCGGGGGGAGCAGGATTAGAGACACTGAAGCTTTCTTT
>TRBJ2-7|NA|NA|12|TRBV10-3
CAIKQMGNEQYF
TGTGCCATCAAACAAATGGGCAATGAGCAGTACTTC
>TRBJ2-7|few|NA|12|TRBV10-3
CAISPSTYEQYF
TGTGCCATCAGTCCCAGCACCTACGAGCAGTACTTC
>TRBJ1-6|many|TRBD1|15|TRBV5-1
CASSLAGQGSSPLHF
TGCGCCAGCAGCTTGGCCGGACAGGGGAGTTCACCCCTCCACTTT
>TRBJ2-3|NA|TRBD2|18|TRBV7-2
CASSLARTSGSTTDTQYF
TGTGCCAGCAGCTTAGCCCGGACTAGCGGGAGCACCACAGATACGCAGTATTTT
>TRBJ2-3|NA|TRBD1|17|TRBV9
CASSVPPGQSLTDTQYF
TGTGCCAGCAGCGTACCTCCGGGACAGAGTCTCACAGATACGCAGTATTTT
>TRBJ1-2|few|NA|13|TRBV2
CASQESSNYGYTF
TGTGCCAGTCAGGAGAGCAGTAACTATGGCTACACCTTC
>TRBJ1-5|NA|TRBD1|16|TRBV2
CASSAPLEGGYQPQHF
TGTGCCAGCAGTGCCCCATTGGAAGGGGGCTATCAGCCCCAGCATTTT
>TRBJ2-1|few|TRBD1|15|TRBV20-1
CSARVRTGGYNEQFF
TGCAGTGCTAGAGTCCGGACAGGCGGGTACAATGAGCAGTTCTTC
>TRBJ2-7|NA|TRBD2|15|TRBV7-8
CASTVSSGSPYEQYF
TGTGCCAGCACCGTATCTAGCGGGAGTCCCTACGAGCAGTACTTC
>TRBJ2-7|NA|TRBD2|16|TRBV7-9
CASSLAGGVLYNEQYF
TGTGCCAGCAGCCTGGCGGGGGGCGTTTTGTACAATGAGCAGTACTTC
>TRBJ2-5|NA|NA|14|TRBV20-1
CSATRSTERETQYF
TGCAGTGCTACCAGATCCACCGAGCGGGAGACCCAGTACTTC
>TRBJ1-5|NA|NA|12|TRBV28
CASSNGNQPQHF
TGTGCCAGCAGTAATGGGAATCAGCCCCAGCATTTT
>TRBJ2-3|few|NA|15|TRBV6-5
CASSQQPPGTDTQYF
TGTGCCAGCAGTCAACAACCCCCTGGCACAGATACGCAGTATTTT
>TRBJ2-7|few|NA|14|TRBV29-1
CSVEVGGHRYEQYF
TGCAGCGTTGAAGTGGGGGGACACCGCTACGAGCAGTACTTC
>TRBJ2-7|NA|NA|18|TRBV5-5
CASSTGEETPTHSYEQYF
TGTGCCAGCAGCACCGGCGAGGAGACACCCACCCACTCCTACGAGCAGTACTTC